The 12 T cell receptor beta chains presented below share a single source sample, sequenced in a study of shared T cell receptors in the human thymus. Profiling relied on immunoSEQ multiplex PCR, and the TCRdb table lists in-frame clones only, not all of them. The table includes hundreds of thousands of clones, about 80% detected once. The same specimen was also included in a second study, on human thymus T cells.

The specimen was thymocytes. Source of these receptors: a boy under two years old with a congenital heart defect.

In its sample, this clone was seen once. The chain links TRBV7-8 to TRBJ2-3; 8 positions match TRBD2. Germline trimming cut 5 bases from V and 6 bases from J; bases unmatched to any gene: 16. The CDR3 sequence is 17 residues long. Germline values: CDR1 SGHVS, CDR2 FQNEAQ. In nucleotides, the CDR3 is TGTGCCAGCAGCGTAAGAGCCGGGACTAGGATGTCGGATACGCAGTATTTT. It yields the protein CASSVRAGTRMSDTQYF.

The CDR3 sequence: CSAKPTGSLNTEAFF. The CDR3, as DNA: TGCAGCGCAAAACCGACAGGGTCATTGAACACTGAAGCTTTCTTT. This rearrangement joins TRBV29-1 to TRBJ1-1, with 7 bases aligning to TRBD1. Losses at the gene ends were 7 bases for V and 0 bases for J; bases not matched to a gene: 11. CDR1 and CDR2 (germline): SQVTM, ANQGSEA. The CDR3 runs to 15 residues.

This rearrangement joins TRBV12-5 to TRBJ2-1; unclear D gene. The CDR3 consists of 15 residues. V shed 0 bases and J shed 2 bases, with 8 bases lying between them. Germline-derived CDR1 and CDR2 are LGHNT and FRNRAP. The CDR3 coding sequence is TGTGCTAGTGGTTTGGTGGCGGAGACCTACAATGAGCAGTTCTTC. Residues: CASGLVAETYNEQFF.

The chain combines TRBV27 with TRBJ2-7; the match to TRBD2 covers 8 bases. V lost 7 bases, J lost 5 bases, and 10 bases stayed unmatched. Germline CDR1 reads MNHEY; CDR2 reads SMNVEV (reference sequence). The CDR3 totals 14 residues. The CDR3 loop reads CASKVSGSPDEQYF. Written as DNA, the CDR3 is TGTGCCAGCAAGGTGAGCGGGAGCCCCGACGAGCAGTACTTC.

The chain has TRBV20-1 and TRBJ2-5; D ambiguous. CDR1 and CDR2 from the germline V gene are DFQATT and SNEGSKA (reference sequence). Between the trimmed V and J ends, which lost 3 bases and 9 bases, there was a span of 11 bases. The CDR3 length is 11 residues. CDR3 nucleotide sequence: TGCAGTGCTAGTATAGAGTATCCCCAGTACTTC. Protein product: CSASIEYPQYF.

The chain combines TRBV10-2 with TRBJ1-5, with unresolved D. The V end was cut by 8 bases, the J end by 2 bases, with 22 bases between. Germline CDR1 reads WSHSY; CDR2 reads SAAADI. The CDR3 contains 17 residues. The CDR3 reads CASRPRGREEGNQPQHF. CDR3 nucleotide sequence: TGCGCCAGCCGCCCCCGGGGTAGGGAAGAAGGCAATCAGCCCCAGCATTTT.

The rearrangement links TRBV19 to TRBJ2-5; TRBD2 agrees at 10 bases. Germline V CDR1 and CDR2: LNHDA, SQIVND (reference sequence). V was pared by 3 bases and J by 7 bases, with 8 bases of the junction left unmatched. The CDR3 length is 15 residues. Here the CDR3 reads CASSIQREGRRTQYF. The CDR3 DNA reads TGTGCCAGTAGTATTCAGCGGGAGGGGCGTAGGACCCAGTACTTC.

This sequence joins TRBV14 and TRBJ1-5, with D possibly TRBD1 on 5 matching bases. The germline V gene encodes CDR1 SGHDN and CDR2 FVKESK. V gave up 2 bases and J gave up 8 bases, with 10 bases separating them. The CDR3 consists of 13 residues. CDR3 region: CASSQSREEPQHF. The CDR3 coding sequence is TGTGCCAGCAGCCAATCCAGGGAAGAGCCCCAGCATTTT.

The rearrangement uses TRBV9 and TRBJ2-1; 10 bases line up with TRBD2. The CDR3 spans 16 residues. The V and J ends lost 4 bases and 10 bases, in that order; junction bases with no gene match: 14. The germline CDR1 and CDR2 sequences are SGDLS and YYNGEE. The CDR3 DNA is TGTGCCAGCAGCCCCCGGGAGCGGGAGGGCCAATCGGAGCAGTTCTTC. It translates to CASSPREREGQSEQFF.

The chain recombines TRBV4-3 with TRBJ2-7, with 12 nucleotides matching TRBD2. CDR3 length equals 17 residues. J was trimmed by 7 bases and V by 0 bases; bases with no gene match: 10. Germline CDR1 is LGHNA and CDR2 is YSLEER. CDR3 in DNA: TGCGCCAGCAGCCAAGATAGATCCGGACTAGCGGGATATGAGCAGTACTTC. Translated, it gives CASSQDRSGLAGYEQYF.

The rearrangement links TRBV14 to TRBJ1-2; D not resolved. The CDR3 extends over 16 amino acids. The germline gives CDR1 SGHDN, CDR2 FVKESK. Trimming took off 1 base at V and 7 bases at J, with 19 bases between the two ends. The CDR3 spells CASSQGQFFPLGGYTF. CDR3 DNA: TGTGCCAGCAGCCAAGGTCAGTTCTTCCCCCTTGGTGGCTACACCTTC.

This chain connects TRBV29-1 to TRBJ2-1; tentative D call: TRBD1 (6 bases). This CDR3 region has 15 residues. V was pared by 4 bases and J by 1 base, with 14 bases between. Germline V lookup: CDR1 SQVTM, CDR2 ANQGSEA. CDR3 sequence reads: CSVGSRGRSYNEQFF. CDR3 DNA sequence: TGCAGCGTTGGAAGCAGGGGAAGGTCCTACAATGAGCAGTTCTTC.